The entry below gives a single T cell receptor beta chain sequence along with its context. This clonotype was counted a few times. Its antigen is still unknown. Base qualities are not recorded, but no much larger clone differs from it by a single base. Instrument on record: Illumina HiSeq 1500. The raw public reads went through TCRdb reprocessing: fastp at Q25, MiXCR clone calling, in-frame beta chains kept. Every entry covers one CDR3 protein and lists the most common genes and DNA from its rows. For this sample the table gives more than 250,000 distinct CDR3 sequences, of which roughly 25% were detected only once. About 14% of the sample rests with the top ten. The treatment or condition label corresponds to: in vitro stimulation with specific CMV peptide epitopes to enrich CMV-specific T cells. The sample is drawn from a study of T cell repertoires in cytomegalovirus infection (dated by TCRdb to between 2017 and 2020). Background on the whole study: The peptide stimulations were aimed at well-studied HLA-B-restricted epitopes as well as recently identified HLA-C-restricted CMV epitopes, whose presentation resists viral immunomodulation. The HLA type of each donor mattered for the analysis, because public TCR beta signatures pointed to carriage of CMV infection along with the matching HLA type. General conclusions and limits of the study: In both this cohort and an independent cohort of some 350 donors, the cumulative frequency of public TCR beta family members distinguished carriers of CMV infection plus the relevant HLA type. The ex vivo response was dominated by HLA-C-restricted CMV-specific TCR beta clonotypes, which also provided the single most frequent clonotype in two of eight donors.

The starting material was cultured PBMCs, obtained from culture after CMV antigen stimulation. The TCR was taken from a human donor in good health (CMV status not recorded). Some clones in this sample may be carry-over from other donors' samples.

The CDR3 sequence is CASSLDLTTSGRDTQYF. The DNA sequence is as follows: TGTGCCAGCAGCTTAGATCTAACGACTAGCGGTAGAGATACGCAGTATTTT. Recombination linked TRBV11-2 to TRBJ2-3, with 9 central nucleotides matching TRBD2. CDR1 and CDR2 are drawn from the germline V gene: SGHAT, FQNNGV. Clipping removes 0 bases from V and 5 bases from J, with 9 as the unmatched junction base count. There are 17 amino acids in the CDR3, from cysteine to phenylalanine inclusive. The only DNA kept is the CDR3, 51 bases in frame from the first base.